This record concerns one TCR beta chain sequence. The sample comes from a study of blood T cell repertoires in COVID-19. V was shortened by 3 bases and J by 2 bases, with 14 bases between the two germline ends. CDR3 size: 15 residues. Germline values: CDR1 SGHNT, CDR2 YENEEA. TCRdb's copy holds only in-frame clones and misses some; the assay was immunoSEQ multiplex PCR. The repertoire has 250,000 to 300,000 clones, roughly 93% of them found once; the top ten carry 2.3%. The receptor comes from a woman aged 35 to 49 with acute COVID-19. V is TRBV11-3 and J is TRBJ2-7; tentative D call: TRBD1 (6 bases). Sequenced: PBMCs or T cells enriched from blood (not recorded which). CDR3 coding DNA: TGTGCCAGCAGCTTCGCACAGGGTCCGGCCTACGAGCAGTACTTC. Translating gives CASSFAQGPAYEQYF.